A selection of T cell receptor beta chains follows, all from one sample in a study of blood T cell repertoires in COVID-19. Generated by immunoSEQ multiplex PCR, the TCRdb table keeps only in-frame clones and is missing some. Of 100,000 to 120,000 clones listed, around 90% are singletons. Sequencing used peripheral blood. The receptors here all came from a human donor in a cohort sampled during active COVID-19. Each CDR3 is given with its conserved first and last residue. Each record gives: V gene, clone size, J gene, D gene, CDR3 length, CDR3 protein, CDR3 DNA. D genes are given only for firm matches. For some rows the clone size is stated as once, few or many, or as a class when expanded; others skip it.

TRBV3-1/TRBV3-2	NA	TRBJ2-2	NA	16	CASSQELARNTGELFF	TGTGCCAGCAGCCAAGAGCTAGCGAGGAACACCGGGGAGCTGTTTTTT
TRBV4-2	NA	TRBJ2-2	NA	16	CASSDTRRENTGELFF	TGTGCCAGCAGCGACACCCGACGAGAGAACACCGGGGAGCTGTTTTTT
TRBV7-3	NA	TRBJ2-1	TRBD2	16	CASSLTSGLVRSEQFF	TGTGCCAGCAGCTTAACTAGCGGGCTTGTTCGGAGTGAGCAGTTCTTC
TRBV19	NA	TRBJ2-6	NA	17	CASKGGATGNGANVLTF	TGTGCCAGTAAGGGGGGGGCTACAGGGAATGGGGCCAACGTCCTGACTTTC
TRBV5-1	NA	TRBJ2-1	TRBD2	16	CASSLLLTSGGDEQFF	TGCGCCAGCAGCTTGCTTCTGACTAGCGGGGGGGATGAGCAGTTCTTC
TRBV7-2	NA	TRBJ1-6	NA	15	CASSLEQGVNSPLHF	TGTGCCAGCAGCTTAGAACAGGGAGTCAATTCACCCCTCCACTTT
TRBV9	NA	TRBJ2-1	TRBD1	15	CASSNLRDRANEQFF	TGTGCCAGCAGCAACCTCCGGGACAGAGCCAATGAGCAGTTCTTC
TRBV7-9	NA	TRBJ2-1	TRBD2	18	CASSRPPSGTSGYNEQFF	TGTGCCAGCAGCAGACCCCCCTCCGGGACTAGCGGATACAATGAGCAGTTCTTC
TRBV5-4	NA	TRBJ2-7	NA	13	CASSLDGLYEQYF	TGTGCCAGCAGCTTGGATGGGCTCTACGAGCAGTACTTC
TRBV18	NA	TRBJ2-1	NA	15	CASSPSQMSGTEQFF	TGTGCCAGCTCACCATCGCAGATGTCAGGTACTGAGCAGTTCTTC
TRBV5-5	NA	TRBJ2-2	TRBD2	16	CASSLGLALNTGELFF	TGTGCCAGCAGCCTCGGACTAGCCTTGAACACCGGGGAGCTGTTTTTT
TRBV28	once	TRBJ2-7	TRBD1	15	CASSLTRGRAYEQYF	TGTGCCAGCAGTTTAACGAGGGGGCGAGCCTACGAGCAGTACTTC
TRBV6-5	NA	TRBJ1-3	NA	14	CASRGGVNGNTIYF	TGTGCCAGCCGCGGCGGGGTCAACGGAAACACCATATATTTT
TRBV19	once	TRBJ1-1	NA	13	CASRRTGNTEAFF	TGTGCCAGTAGAAGAACGGGAAACACTGAAGCTTTCTTT
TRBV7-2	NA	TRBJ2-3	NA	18	CASSSYLVWESGRDTQYF	TGTGCCAGCAGCTCATACCTTGTGTGGGAGTCGGGCAGAGATACGCAGTATTTT